The TCR beta chain described here comes from a study of TIL therapy for anti-PD-1-resistant metastatic lung cancer. Overall study: Tumors had a median PD-L1 proportion score of approximately 6.4%. Several tumors were EGFR-mutant and two were ALK-rearranged.

Specified time point: pre-treatment sample, taken before nivolumab and TIL therapy. Most excised metastases sampled were pleural nodules or supraclavicular lymph nodes. Progressing patients received lymphodepletion, expanded TIL infusion and IL-2. V was cut by 8 bases and J by 4 bases, with 20 bases left in between. CDR3 length: 15 residues. Germline assignment: CDR1 SNHLY and CDR2 FYNNEI. This clone was observed many times. This was the immunoSEQ v3 assay. This table comes from immunoSEQ multiplex PCR, and its TCRdb copy is limited to in-frame clones, with some not included. The sample lists approximately 95,000 clones, about three fifths occurring once.

The receptor's source is a person aged 25-79 years with non-small cell lung cancer. The chain employs TRBV2 and TRBJ1-2, with D maybe TRBD1 (6 bases). The specimen comprised tumor tissue, sampled at baseline. The DNA for the CDR3 is TGTGCCAGCCGCTTGGGGGCAGGGCCCCCCTATGGCTACACCTTC. Protein sequence: CASRLGAGPPYGYTF.